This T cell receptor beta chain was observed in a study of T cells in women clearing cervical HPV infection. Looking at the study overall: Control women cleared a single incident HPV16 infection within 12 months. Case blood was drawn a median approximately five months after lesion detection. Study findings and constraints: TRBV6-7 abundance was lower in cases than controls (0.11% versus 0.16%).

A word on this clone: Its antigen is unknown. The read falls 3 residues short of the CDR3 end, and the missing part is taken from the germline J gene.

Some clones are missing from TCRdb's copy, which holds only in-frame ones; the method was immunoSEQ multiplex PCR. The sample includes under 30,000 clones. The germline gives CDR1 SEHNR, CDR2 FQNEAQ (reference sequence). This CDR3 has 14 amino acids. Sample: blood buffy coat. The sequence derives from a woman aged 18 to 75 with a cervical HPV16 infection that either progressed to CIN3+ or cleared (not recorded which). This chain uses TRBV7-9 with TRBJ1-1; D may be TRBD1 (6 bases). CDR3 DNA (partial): TGTGCCAGCAGCTCTACGCTTCTGGGGGCTTAT. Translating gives CASSSTLLGAY. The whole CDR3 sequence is CASSSTLLGAYAFF.